The rows below give T cell receptor beta chains drawn from one sample of a study of Ad26.COV2.S vaccination and SARS-CoV-2 variants. Using immunoSEQ multiplex PCR, the repertoire was profiled, and TCRdb retains in-frame clones only, with some absent. Of over 400,000 clones listed, 92% are singletons. This material consisted of peripheral blood, taken in a trial of Ad26.COV2.S vaccine versus placebo. The receptors come from a person aged 18-60 years who received the Ad26.COV2.S COVID-19 vaccine or a placebo. The CDR3 runs from the conserved cysteine through the conserved F or W. D genes are given only for firm matches. A clone size is listed for some rows: how often the clone was seen (once, few, many), or a class if it is expanded.

d_gene	v_gene	abundance	j_gene	len	CDR3aa	CDR3nt
NA	TRBV19	NA	TRBJ1-5	15	CASSKTGIPNQPQHF	TGTGCCAGTAGTAAAACCGGGATTCCGAATCAGCCCCAGCATTTT
NA	TRBV7-2	NA	TRBJ2-1	17	CASSLVREWKFGNEQFF	TGTGCCAGCAGCTTAGTGAGGGAATGGAAATTCGGGAATGAGCAGTTCTTC
TRBD2	TRBV12-5	NA	TRBJ2-7	16	CASGLAGGLDSYEQYF	TGTGCTAGTGGCCTAGCGGGGGGGTTGGACTCTTACGAGCAGTACTTC
TRBD2	TRBV28	NA	TRBJ2-5	16	CASSLFTSGRQETQYF	TGTGCCAGCAGTTTGTTTACTAGCGGGAGACAAGAGACCCAGTACTTC
NA	TRBV23-1	NA	TRBJ2-7	12	CASSLYPYEQYF	TGCGCCAGCAGCCTATATCCCTACGAGCAGTACTTC
NA	TRBV9	NA	TRBJ1-2	14	CASSVGGYGYGYTF	TGTGCCAGCAGCGTAGGAGGGTACGGCTATGGCTACACCTTC
NA	TRBV19	once	TRBJ1-2	14	CASSISGANYGYTF	TGTGCCAGTAGTATCTCCGGGGCTAACTATGGCTACACCTTC
TRBD2	TRBV7-2	once	TRBJ2-5	18	CASSTKAGVLGDQETQYF	TGTGCCAGCAGCACCAAGGCGGGGGTTTTGGGAGACCAAGAGACCCAGTACTTC
TRBD1	TRBV11-2	NA	TRBJ2-7	14	CASSLVETGEEQYF	TGTGCCAGCAGCTTAGTTGAAACAGGGGAAGAGCAGTACTTC
NA	TRBV18	NA	TRBJ1-2	14	CASSPDDRGYGYTF	TGTGCCAGCTCACCAGACGATAGGGGCTATGGCTACACCTTC
NA	TRBV6-5	NA	TRBJ2-7	14	CASSYGGGSYEQYF	TGTGCCAGCAGTTATGGGGGCGGGTCCTACGAGCAGTACTTC
TRBD2	TRBV18	NA	TRBJ2-3	17	CASTRTSGGDSTDTQYF	TGTGCCAGCACGCGGACTAGCGGGGGAGATAGCACAGATACGCAGTATTTT
TRBD1	TRBV5-1	NA	TRBJ1-4	14	CASKKTGDNEKLFF	TGCGCCAGCAAAAAGACAGGGGATAACGAAAAACTGTTTTTT
NA	TRBV10-1	NA	TRBJ2-1	16	CASSDVAAGSYNEQFF	TGCGCCAGCAGTGACGTCGCCGCTGGCTCCTACAATGAGCAGTTCTTC
NA	TRBV15	NA	TRBJ1-2	17	CATSRGNRGRRDYGYTF	TGTGCCACCAGCAGAGGGAACCGGGGCCGGAGAGATTATGGCTACACCTTC
NA	TRBV19	NA	TRBJ2-1	14	CASGDYSSYNEQFF	TGTGCCAGTGGTGACTACAGCTCCTACAATGAGCAGTTCTTC
NA	TRBV19	NA	TRBJ1-5	14	CASSGPTRNQPQHF	TGTGCCAGTAGTGGACCTACCAGGAATCAGCCCCAGCATTTT
NA	TRBV19	once	TRBJ1-2	13	CASSSRTVYGYTF	TGTGCCAGTAGTTCCAGGACAGTGTATGGCTACACCTTC
NA	TRBV7-7	once	TRBJ2-1	12	CASSDEYNEQFF	TGTGCTAGCAGCGACGAGTACAATGAGCAGTTCTTC
NA	TRBV29-1	NA	TRBJ2-7	12	CSVVRPNYEQYF	TGCAGCGTTGTCAGGCCGAACTACGAGCAGTACTTC
NA	TRBV7-2	NA	TRBJ1-5	16	CASSPHKGSSNQPQHF	TGTGCCAGCAGCCCCCATAAGGGATCAAGCAATCAGCCCCAGCATTTT
NA	TRBV27	NA	TRBJ2-3	11	CASSLEDTQYF	TGTGCCAGCAGTCTAGAGGATACGCAGTATTTT
TRBD1	TRBV5-1	NA	TRBJ1-2	24	CARRGSGQGLTRHKPGQAPYGYTF	TGCGCCAGAAGGGGTTCGGGACAGGGGTTAACCAGGCACAAACCAGGCCAGGCGCCTTATGGCTACACCTTC
NA	TRBV5-5	NA	TRBJ2-2	13	CASSLASTGELFF	TGTGCCAGCAGCTTAGCGAGCACCGGGGAGCTGTTTTTT
NA	TRBV3-1/TRBV3-2	NA	TRBJ1-1	15	CASSQDPGWGTEAFF	TGTGCCAGCAGCCAAGATCCAGGGTGGGGCACTGAAGCTTTCTTT
TRBD2	TRBV29-1	NA	TRBJ2-7	15	CSVLASGGSSYEQYF	TGCAGCGTTTTGGCTAGCGGGGGGAGCTCCTACGAGCAGTACTTC
NA	TRBV5-4	few	TRBJ1-4	17	CASSITIGPRLVEKLFF	TGTGCCAGCAGCATTACAATAGGCCCCCGCCTGGTTGAAAAACTGTTTTTT
TRBD1	TRBV5-8	NA	TRBJ1-5	16	CASSSGTGWGNQPQHF	TGTGCCAGCAGCTCGGGGACAGGGTGGGGGAATCAGCCCCAGCATTTT